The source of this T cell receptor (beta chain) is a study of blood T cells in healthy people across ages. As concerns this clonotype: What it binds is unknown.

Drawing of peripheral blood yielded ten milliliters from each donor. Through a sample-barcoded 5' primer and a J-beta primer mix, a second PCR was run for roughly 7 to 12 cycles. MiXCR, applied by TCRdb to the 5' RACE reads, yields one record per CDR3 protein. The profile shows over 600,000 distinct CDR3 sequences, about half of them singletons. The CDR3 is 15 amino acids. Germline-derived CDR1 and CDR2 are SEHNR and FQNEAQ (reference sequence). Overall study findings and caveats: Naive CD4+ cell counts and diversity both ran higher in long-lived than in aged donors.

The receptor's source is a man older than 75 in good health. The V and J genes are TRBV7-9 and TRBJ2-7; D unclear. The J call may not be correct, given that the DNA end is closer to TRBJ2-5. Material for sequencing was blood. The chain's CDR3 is CASISRPSLEETQYF. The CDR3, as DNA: TGTGCCAGCATCTCTAGACCGTCACTCGAAGAGACCCAGTACTTC.